This T cell receptor (beta chain) stems from a study of T-cell memory formation after mild COVID-19. At the level of the study: Largely, TCR clusters stayed within a single donor.

Notes on the study in general: Contracting CD4+ clones lay largely in CM and EM, with CD8+ ones residing in EMRA.

The V end was cut by 3 bases, the J end by 7 bases, with 13 bases between. Germline V gives CDR1 MDHEN, CDR2 SYDVKM. CDR3 size: 13 residues. As regards this clonotype: Its antigen is unidentified.

TCRdb fed the 5' RACE reads into MiXCR, producing one record per CDR3 protein. Of 50,000 or so distinct CDR3 sequences in the sample, about a quarter were seen once. The gene calls are TRBV28 and TRBJ2-7; D is undetermined. Sequences were obtained from PBMCs or a T cell subset sorted from them (not recorded which). The receptor was isolated from a man younger than 35 who had mild COVID-19 (a few samples of this study predate the infection). Cell type and time point are not known. CDR3 sequence (DNA): TGTGCCAGCAGTTTCCCCACTGGAAGGGAGCAGTACTTC. Protein product: CASSFPTGREQYF.